This T cell receptor (beta chain) is from a study of blood T cell repertoires in COVID-19. Whole-study context: Spain, Italy and the United States supplied samples that represented acute and convalescent COVID-19.

Generated by immunoSEQ multiplex PCR, the TCRdb table keeps only in-frame clones and is missing some. The top ten hold roughly 6.3% of the sample, which has some 70,000 clones, 85% to 90% seen once. This CDR3 has 15 residues. V was trimmed by 4 bases and J by 4 bases, leaving 16 bases between them. Germline V gene sequence: CDR1 SNHLY, CDR2 FYNNEI. This TCR came from an elderly woman with active COVID-19. The sequenced sample consisted of peripheral blood. The rearrangement links TRBV2 to TRBJ1-1, with TRBD1 as a possible D gene (5 bases). CDR3 sequence reads: CASSVFRAPGTEAFF. Written as DNA, the CDR3 is TGTGCCAGCAGTGTCTTCAGGGCGCCAGGCACTGAAGCTTTCTTT.